This T cell receptor beta chain originates from a study of shared clonotypes between healthy human individuals. Study context: With ages of 18 to 49, the donors were two women and a few men.

How the authors handled the data: Junction-only immunoSEQ sequences carried no quality scores, so filtering differed. Profiled with immunoSEQ multiplex PCR; TCRdb holds only in-frame clones, not every one. V, J and clone size were drawn from that table, and D and trimming were deduced from the DNA. The repertoire holds around 500,000 clones, 70% to 80% seen once, with 13% in the top ten. This CDR3 is built from 11 residues. Germline V gene sequence: CDR1 KGHSH, CDR2 LQKENI. Trimming stripped 2 bases from V and 6 bases from J, with 3 bases between. The chain combines TRBV18 with TRBJ2-3; D gene ambiguous. The specimen was PBMCs. This clonotype was obtained from a woman aged 40 to 49 in good health. Some clones in this sample may be carry-over from other donors' samples. The CDR3 spells CASSPFDTQYF. In nucleotides, the CDR3 is TGTGCCAGCTCACCATTTGATACGCAGTATTTT. Full variable domain (outside the CDR3, taken from reference TRBV18 and TRBJ2-3): NAGVMQNPRHLVRRRGQEARLRCSPMKGHSHVYWYRQLPEEGLKFMVYLQKENIIDESGMPKERFSAEFPKEGPSILRIQQVVRGDSAAYFCASSPFDTQYFGPGTRLTVL.